The following is a T cell receptor beta chain sequence with its context. Germline and junction disagree at one end, which may indicate a read error. Sequenced by immunoSEQ multiplex PCR; TCRdb stores in-frame clones only, minus some. The table lists 110,000 to 150,000 clones, around 88% of them singletons. This entry belongs to a study of blood T cell repertoires in COVID-19. Overall study: Sources were T cells, B-cell-depleted T cells, or PBMCs; the material itself was cDNA or gDNA.

The CDR3 loop spans 15 amino acids. Germline-derived CDR1 and CDR2 are SSHAT and FNYEAQ (reference sequence). Sequencing input: peripheral blood. The TCR originated in a woman aged 60-75 years with acute or convalescent COVID-19. The chain joins TRBV7-7 to TRBJ1-4; a possible D gene is TRBD1 (6 bases). The CDR3 loop reads CASTSRDISNEKLFF. The CDR3 nucleotides read TGTGCTAGCACCTCTCGGGACATATCTAATGAAAAACTGTTTTTT.